The following is a T cell receptor beta chain sequence with its context. Its antigen remains unidentified. The data originate from a study of CD8 T cells in Susac syndrome. Overall study: Patients with Susac syndrome were therapy-naive, treated with corticosteroids, or treated with intravenous immunoglobulin alone when blood was collected.

The V and J ends lost 0 bases and 2 bases respectively, with 11 bases between them. The germline gives CDR1 DFQATT, CDR2 SNEGSKA (reference sequence). CDR3 length: 14 amino acids. Reverse transcription of about 0.5 to 1 ug RNA was carried out with random hexamers. TCRdb re-called the immunoSEQ multiplex PCR reads through MiXCR, storing one row per CDR3 protein. The sample yields some 94,000 distinct CDR3 sequences, roughly 94% seen once. Overall study results and limits: The CD4+ T cell repertoires from Susac syndrome exhibited no clonal expansion.

V gene TRBV20-1 combines with J gene TRBJ2-7; D ambiguous. The sequencing sample was made of CD4+ T cells from PBMCs. This TCR was recovered from a human donor with Susac syndrome. For the CDR3, the DNA is TGCAGTGCTAGAGATCGGCGGAGAACCTACGAGCAGTACTTC. It encodes CSARDRRRTYEQYF.